This is a list of T cell receptor beta chains from one sample in a study of PD-L1 blockade in urothelial cancer. Data came from immunoSEQ multiplex PCR; TCRdb stores just in-frame clones and leaves some out. The data hold about 120,000 clones, with about 89% observed a single time. This specimen was PBMCs, taken around atezolizumab (anti-PD-L1) treatment. The source is a man in his 60s with urothelial cancer. Both conserved end residues are trimmed from each CDR3.

TRBV28 | ASSFPQIDYGYT
TRBV19 | ATRQGAVNTEAF
TRBV15 | ATSSGGFTSGRANEQF
TRBV7-3 | ASSPRGSSYNEQF
TRBV19 | ASSKGVSTDTQY
TRBV28 | ASITGTGDHEQY
TRBV2 | ASRGGLAKNIQY
TRBV2 | ARGTGNNSPLH
TRBV9 | ASSVAGWGGGNTEAF
TRBV27 | ASRKGQLNTEAF
TRBV4-1 | ASSLDQGTNTEAF
TRBV11-2 | ASSSPWGSLNQPQH
TRBV5-6 | ASSLDSGGRNEQF
TRBV7-9 | ASSLTSGGNEQF
TRBV5-1 | ASSLYGGGGGANVLT
TRBV5-6 | ASSLGGPGPLGYEQY
TRBV10-3 | AIRGTGNEQY
TRBV29-1 | SVVTGPSEQF
TRBV4-1 | ASTGEHSGGYT
TRBV25-1 | ASSVPSGSYEQY
TRBV7-9 | ASSLGTYSTEQF
TRBV7-9 | ASSLLSGGTQY
TRBV6-1 | ASSEYQRGYNEQF
TRBV10-3 | AISDISSGSGNTQY
TRBV7-2 | ASSLQADQPQH
TRBV9 | ASSPRGSGGPQTQY
TRBV2 | ASSVEGAGNTIY
TRBV5-6 | ASSGGLRSYNEQF
TRBV5-8 | ASSLDWRGTQY
TRBV12-5 | ASGLGSGGTDTQY
TRBV12-5 | ASGTGPENEQF
TRBV4-1 | ASSQDAYTEAF
TRBV11-2 | ASSLNPSSTEAF
TRBV9 | ASSPPPSSGNTIY
TRBV2 | ASSEQGASNQPQH
TRBV7-7 | ASSLTDRRTDTQY
TRBV5-1 | ASSLNSDSPLH
TRBV14 | ASSQGYGVGEETQY
TRBV18 | ASSPRGQDSYEQY
TRBV5-1 | ASSLRGRGTEAF
TRBV11-2 | ASSLEGLWGQF
TRBV7-9 | ASSPLTDSGANVLT
TRBV6-5 | ASSSTGAGYT
TRBV19 | ASAVSPSGNTIY
TRBV7-9 | ASSLGTSGSPSYNEQF
TRBV7-2 | ASSFTGGENTIY
TRBV4-1 | ASSQEEVRAAQH
TRBV7-8 | ASSSGLSPNQPQH
TRBV28 | ASRFPGGGAYEQY
TRBV19 | ASSSHRGTYEQY
TRBV7-3 | ASSWLSGYGRDTQY
TRBV5-4 | ASTRVLGQGPDTQY
TRBV28 | ASTDEVSTEAF